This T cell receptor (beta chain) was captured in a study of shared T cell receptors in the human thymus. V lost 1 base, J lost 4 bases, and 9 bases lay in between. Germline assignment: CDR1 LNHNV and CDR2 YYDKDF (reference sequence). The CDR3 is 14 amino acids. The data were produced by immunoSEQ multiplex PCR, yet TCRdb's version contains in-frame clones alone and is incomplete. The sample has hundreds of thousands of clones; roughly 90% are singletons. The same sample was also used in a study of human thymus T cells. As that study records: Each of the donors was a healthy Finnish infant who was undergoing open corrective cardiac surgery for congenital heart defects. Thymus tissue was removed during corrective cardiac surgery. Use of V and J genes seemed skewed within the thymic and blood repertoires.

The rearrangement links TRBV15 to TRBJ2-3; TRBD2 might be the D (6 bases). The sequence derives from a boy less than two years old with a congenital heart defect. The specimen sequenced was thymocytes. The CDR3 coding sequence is TGTGCCACCAGCAGAGTCGGGAGCTCAGATACGCAGTATTTT. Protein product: CATSRVGSSDTQYF.